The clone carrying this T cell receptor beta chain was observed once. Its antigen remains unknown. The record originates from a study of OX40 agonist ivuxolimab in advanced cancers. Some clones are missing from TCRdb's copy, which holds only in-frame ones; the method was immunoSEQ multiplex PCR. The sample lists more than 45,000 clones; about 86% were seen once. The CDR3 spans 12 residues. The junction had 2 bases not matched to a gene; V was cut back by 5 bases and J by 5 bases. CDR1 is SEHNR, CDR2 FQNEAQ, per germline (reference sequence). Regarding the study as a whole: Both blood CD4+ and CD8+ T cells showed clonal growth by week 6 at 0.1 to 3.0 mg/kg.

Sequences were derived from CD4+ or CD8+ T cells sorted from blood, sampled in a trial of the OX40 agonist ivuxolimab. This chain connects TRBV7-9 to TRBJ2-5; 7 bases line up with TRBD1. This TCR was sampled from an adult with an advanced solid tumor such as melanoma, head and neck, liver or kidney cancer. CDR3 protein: CASSIRGETQYF. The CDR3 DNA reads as TGTGCCAGCAGCATCAGGGGGGAGACCCAGTACTTC.